Below, 26 T cell receptor beta chains from the same sample are listed, as sequenced in a study of shared clonotypes between healthy human individuals. Here immunoSEQ multiplex PCR was the method, and the copy in TCRdb shows in-frame clones only, minus some. The table lists about 2.4 million clones, more than 90% of them singletons. The sequenced sample was naive CD4+ T cells sorted from blood. Subset defined: CD45RA+ positively selected. The receptors stem from a man younger than 35 in good health.

The V and J genes are TRBV7-9 and TRBJ1-3; 7 bases map to TRBD1. J lost 8 bases, V lost 5 bases, and 12 bases had no gene match. Germline V gene data show CDR1 as SEHNR and CDR2 as FQNEAQ (reference sequence). This CDR3 contains 15 residues. As DNA, the CDR3 is TGTGCCAGCAGCCCAATCAGGGGGTTATCGTACACCATATATTTT. Translated, it gives CASSPIRGLSYTIYF.

The chain employs TRBV18 and TRBJ1-6, with 8 bases matching TRBD1. This CDR3 region has 17 residues. Germline values: CDR1 KGHSH, CDR2 LQKENI. Unmatched junction bases numbered 9, after V lost 2 bases and J lost 6 bases. The CDR3 is CASSPGNRGIINSPLHF. The CDR3 DNA sequence: TGTGCCAGCTCACCAGGGAACAGGGGGATTATTAATTCACCCCTCCACTTT.

The gene calls are TRBV6-5 and TRBJ2-5; no clear D gene. This CDR3 has 15 residues. V lost 4 bases, J lost 5 bases, and 17 bases lay in between. From germline, CDR1 is MNHEY and CDR2 SVGAGI. The CDR3 coding sequence is TGTGCCAGCAGTTTGGGTATTGGGGTTGTGGAGACCCAGTACTTC. It is translated as CASSLGIGVVETQYF.

V is TRBV7-3 and J is TRBJ1-4; D may be TRBD1 (5 bases). The CDR3 has 24 residues. The germline V gene encodes CDR1 SGHTA and CDR2 FQGTGA. The germline V and J ends were trimmed by 1 base and 6 bases, with 39 bases remaining between them. The CDR3 coding sequence is TGTGCCAGCAGCTTAAGAACCCGGACATCTGGGTGGTACAAGGATAGGGAGCCCGATGAAAAACTGTTTTTT. Protein sequence: CASSLRTRTSGWYKDREPDEKLFF.

V gene TRBV18 combines with J gene TRBJ2-7; 11 positions agree with TRBD2. There are 19 residues in the CDR3. CDR1 is KGHSH, CDR2 LQKENI, per germline. Trimming took 2 bases from V and 0 from J; bases not matched to a gene: 12. CDR3 coding DNA: TGTGCCAGCTCACCAGCGGGACTAGCGGTTTTCGAATTCTCCTACGAGCAGTACTTC. Encoded protein: CASSPAGLAVFEFSYEQYF.

V usage is TRBV6-5 and J usage is TRBJ1-2; tentatively, D is TRBD1 (5 bases). Trimming pared 2 bases from V and 2 bases from J, leaving 12 bases between. Per germline, CDR1 MNHEY and CDR2 SVGAGI. The CDR3 is made up of 15 amino acids. The CDR3 spells CASSYAGQSNYGYTF. The CDR3 DNA reads as TGTGCCAGCAGTTACGCGGGGCAGAGCAACTATGGCTACACCTTC.

CDR3 sequence: CASSEQANTGELFF. The CDR3 DNA sequence: TGTGCCAGCAGTGAGCAAGCGAACACCGGGGAGCTGTTTTTT. V usage is TRBV6-4 and J usage is TRBJ2-2; D remains unclear. Germline V lookup: CDR1 MRHNA, CDR2 SNTAGT. The V end lost 3 bases, the J end lost 0 bases, and 5 bases lay between the germline ends. The CDR3 contains 14 residues.

The chain links TRBV11-2 to TRBJ2-3; 15 bases are shared with TRBD2. V trimming: 3 bases; J trimming: 0 bases; junction bases outside the gene matches: 4. CDR1 is SGHAT and CDR2 is FQNNGV in the germline V gene. The CDR3 totals 18 residues. As DNA, the CDR3 is TGTGCCAGCAGCTTTCGGACTAGCGGGAGGGCCAGCACAGATACGCAGTATTTT. Translated: CASSFRTSGRASTDTQYF.

A remark on this clone: Germline and junction disagree at one end, which may indicate a read error. The V gene is TRBV5-4, the J gene TRBJ1-6; 9 bases align to TRBD1. Germline V gene sequence: CDR1 SGHNT, CDR2 YYREEE (reference sequence). This CDR3 region has 16 residues. The CDR3 region is CASSQRQGVGGSPLHF. CDR3 sequence (DNA): TGCGCCAGCAGCCAACGACAGGGGGTTGGTGGTTCACCCCTCCACTTT.

This clone was observed once. The CDR3 loop reads CASSYSREGRYEQYF. The CDR3 DNA is TGTGCCAGCAGTTACTCGAGAGAGGGACGGTACGAGCAGTACTTC. The chain recombines TRBV6-5 with TRBJ2-7; D may be TRBD1 or TRBD2 (5 bases each). V lost 0 bases and J 4 bases, leaving 13 bases between the germline ends. Looked up from germline, CDR1 is MNHEY and CDR2 is SVGAGI. This CDR3 contains 15 residues.

A few counts support this clone. The chain uses TRBV10-3 and TRBJ1-2; TRBD1 matches at 8 bases. Germline V CDR1 and CDR2: ENHRY, SYGVKD. J lost 7 bases, V lost 6 bases, and 4 bases had no gene match. The CDR3 consists of 12 residues. For the CDR3, the DNA is TGTGCCATCAGCCAGGGGGCGCGTGGCTACACCTTC. Residues: CAISQGARGYTF.

J is TRBJ1-2 and V is TRBV27; no clear D gene. CDR1 and CDR2 from the germline V gene are MNHEY and SMNVEV (reference sequence). CDR3 size: 13 residues. V dropped 4 bases and J dropped 4 bases, with 10 bases sitting between them. The CDR3: CASSSRPLYGYTF. CDR3 nucleotides: TGTGCCAGCAGTTCCCGACCACTCTATGGCTACACCTTC.

The chain combines TRBV19 with TRBJ2-7; D gene unclear. Between the trimmed V and J ends, which lost 6 bases and 3 bases, there was a span of 21 bases. Germline assignment: CDR1 LNHDA and CDR2 SQIVND (reference sequence). The CDR3 spans 16 residues. DNA for the CDR3: TGTGCCAGTAGCCGTACCGGCCCTAGTGGTGTCTACGAGCAGTACTTC. Residues: CASSRTGPSGVYEQYF.

V usage is TRBV7-2 and J usage is TRBJ1-2; D gene ambiguous. Germline V gene data show CDR1 as SGHTA and CDR2 as FQGNSA. The CDR3 consists of 13 residues. V was trimmed by 1 base and J by 2 bases, leaving 5 bases between them. The CDR3 bases are TGTGCCAGCAGCTTAGAAGTCAACTATGGCTACACCTTC. Translation: CASSLEVNYGYTF.

The chain links TRBV7-3 to TRBJ1-5, with D hard to call. The V end was cut by 2 bases, the J end by 4 bases, with 9 bases between. The CDR3 is 14 amino acids. The germline V gene has CDR1 SGHTA and CDR2 FQGTGA. The chain's CDR3 is CASSLLGENQPQHF. The CDR3 DNA is TGTGCCAGCAGCTTATTGGGAGAGAATCAGCCCCAGCATTTT.

J is TRBJ1-2 and V is TRBV19; D possibly corresponds to TRBD1 (6 bases). Germline loops: CDR1 LNHDA, CDR2 SQIVND (reference sequence). The V end lost 5 bases, the J end lost 6 bases, and 13 bases lay between the germline ends. The CDR3 loop spans 13 amino acids. CDR3 bases: TGTGCCAGTAGTCTCAGGGGTGGAAATGGCTACACCTTC. It is translated as CASSLRGGNGYTF.

The chain combines TRBV18 with TRBJ2-2; a weak D match, TRBD2 (5 bases). The CDR3 sequence is 15 residues long. Trimming shortened V by 2 bases and J by 1 base, and 8 bases separated the two germline ends. CDR1 and CDR2 from the germline V gene are KGHSH and LQKENI. CDR3 DNA sequence: TGTGCCAGCTCACCAAAACTAGGGAACACCGGGGAGCTGTTTTTT. This gives the protein CASSPKLGNTGELFF. The whole variable domain, filled in from reference TRBV18 and TRBJ2-2, reads NAGVMQNPRHLVRRRGQEARLRCSPMKGHSHVYWYRQLPEEGLKFMVYLQKENIIDESGMPKERFSAEFPKEGPSILRIQQVVRGDSAAYFCASSPKLGNTGELFFGEGSRLTVL.

This chain uses TRBV4-1 with TRBJ1-4, with 10 bases lining up with TRBD1. The CDR3 is 18 residues long. Germline CDR1 reads MGHRA; CDR2 reads YSYEKL. The V segment lost 6 bases and the J segment 0 bases; nucleotides outside the gene matches: 10. DNA of the CDR3: TGCGCCAGCAGTCCTCTCGGACAGGGGGGCACAACTAATGAAAAACTGTTTTTT. Translation: CASSPLGQGGTTNEKLFF.

The V call is TRBV7-2, the J call TRBJ2-7; D is undetermined. Trimming removed 4 bases at V and 3 bases at J, with 10 bases between. This CDR3 has 13 amino acids. Germline V gene data show CDR1 as SGHTA and CDR2 as FQGNSA. The CDR3 loop reads CASSSPVFYEQYF. The CDR3 DNA sequence: TGTGCCAGCAGCTCCCCCGTTTTCTACGAGCAGTACTTC.

V and J are TRBV7-9 and TRBJ2-7; 8 bases match TRBD2. The CDR3 has 16 residues. The germline CDR1 and CDR2 sequences are SEHNR and FQNEAQ (reference sequence). Losses at the gene ends were 2 bases for V and 3 bases for J; bases not matched to a gene: 9. The CDR3 DNA follows: TGTGCCAGCAGCTTACGGAGCGGGCGGGAGGTCTACGAGCAGTACTTC. Translated: CASSLRSGREVYEQYF.

Worth noting for this clone: Other DNA sequences in this sample translate to the same CDR3. This chain uses TRBV28 with TRBJ1-2, with no clear D. Germline V lookup: CDR1 MDHEN, CDR2 SYDVKM. The V gene lost 3 bases and the J gene lost 2 bases, with 4 bases spanning the gap. This CDR3 has 12 residues. The CDR3 region is CASSFGNYGYTF. CDR3 sequence (DNA): TGTGCCAGCAGTTTCGGCAACTATGGCTACACCTTC.

With respect to this clone: Other DNA variants within this sample encode the same CDR3. The chain recombines TRBV6-5 with TRBJ1-3, with D unclear. CDR1 and CDR2 (germline): MNHEY, SVGAGI. The germline V and J ends were trimmed by 8 bases and 0 bases, with 11 bases remaining between them. This CDR3 comprises 14 residues. The CDR3 DNA follows: TGTGCCAGCTCACAAGGGATCTCTGGAAACACCATATATTTT. It is translated as CASSQGISGNTIYF.

The chain joins TRBV7-8 to TRBJ1-2; 8 bases fit TRBD1. Germline CDR1 reads SGHVS; CDR2 reads FQNEAQ. Trimming removed 3 bases from V and 8 bases from J; junction bases left unmatched: 8. The CDR3 sequence is 14 residues long. The CDR3 DNA follows: TGTGCCAGCAGCTTGGCGCAGGGGGCATACGGCTACACCTTC. Protein: CASSLAQGAYGYTF.

The V gene is TRBV2, the J gene TRBJ1-1; a possible D gene is TRBD1 (5 bases). This CDR3 region has 14 residues. Looked up from germline, CDR1 is SNHLY and CDR2 is FYNNEI. V was cut by 5 bases and J by 4 bases, with 14 bases left in between. For the CDR3, the DNA is TGTGCCAGCAGTAAAACAGGATTCGGCACTGAAGCTTTCTTT. Protein sequence: CASSKTGFGTEAFF.

The chain carries TRBV9 and TRBJ1-1; 7 positions agree with TRBD1. The CDR3 covers 13 residues. In germline, CDR1 is SGDLS, CDR2 YYNGEE. The ends lost 0 bases at V and 8 bases at J; junction bases unmatched: 4. In DNA, the CDR3 is TGTGCCAGCAGCGTAGCAGGGGGTTGGGAAGCTTTCTTT. Its translation: CASSVAGGWEAFF.

The rearrangement joins TRBV11-3 to TRBJ2-3; D is possibly TRBD1 (5 bases). Germline V gene data show CDR1 as SGHNT and CDR2 as YENEEA. V gave up 5 bases and J gave up 9 bases, with 15 bases separating them. The CDR3 spans 13 residues. The CDR3, as DNA: TGTGCCAGCAGCACCGAGACTCAGGGCACGCAGTATTTT. It codes for CASSTETQGTQYF.